This T cell receptor beta chain appears in the sequencing data of a study of T cell responses to AZD1222 COVID-19 vaccine. Whole-study results and caveats: Spike-wide coverage was observed for vaccine-associated CD4 TCRs, with dominant responses at 160-218 and 743-854. The study identified only a handful of AZD1222 recipients as seropositive at baseline.

On this clone itself: Antigen: not known.

Produced via immunoSEQ multiplex PCR; TCRdb's table is partial and in-frame only. The sample lists around 120,000 clones, approximately 93% occurring once. The sample was peripheral blood, taken on day 0 of AZD1222 vaccination. The receptor comes from an adult in good health.

CDR3 region: CASSPDRGNTEAFF. The CDR3, as DNA: TGTGCCAGCAGCCCAGACAGGGGAAACACTGAAGCTTTCTTT. The chain carries TRBV7-3 and TRBJ1-1; the match to TRBD1 covers 8 bases. The germline CDR1 and CDR2 sequences are SGHTA and FQGTGA. The V and J ends lost 5 bases and 2 bases, in that order; junction bases with no gene match: 4. This CDR3 region has 14 residues.